The 27 T cell receptor beta chains in this list originate from one sample, sequenced in a study of response to subunit inactivated influenza vaccine. From the RT-PCR reads, TCRdb called clonotypes with MiXCR, one entry per CDR3 protein. The sample shows around 200,000 distinct CDR3 sequences, approximately 9.2% of them seen only once. Source: non-naive T cells sorted from PBMCs, taken on the day of vaccination. These receptors were obtained from a man in his fifties or sixties who received an inactivated influenza vaccine.

This clonotype has just a few counts. The chain has TRBV7-6 and TRBJ1-5; TRBD1 might be the D (5 bases). The germline gives CDR1 SGHVS, CDR2 FNYEAQ. CDR3 length equals 14 residues. Trimming took off 5 bases at V and 4 bases at J, with 12 bases between the two ends. CDR3: CASSARGGNQPQHF. CDR3 nucleotide sequence: TGTGCCAGCAGCGCCCGGGGGGGTAATCAGCCCCAGCATTTT.

This clonotype was seen at least ten times. As DNA, the CDR3 is TGTGCCAGCAGAACAAGGGGTCTCACTGAAGCTTTCTTT. Protein: CASRTRGLTEAFF. The V and J genes are TRBV6-1 and TRBJ1-1, with D possibly being TRBD1 (5 bases). The CDR3 is 13 residues long. V was cut by 6 bases and J by 4 bases, with 12 bases left in between. The germline gives CDR1 MNHNS, CDR2 SASEGT.

V usage is TRBV4-3 and J usage is TRBJ1-6; possibly TRBD1 for D (5 bases). This CDR3 has 16 amino acids. Deletions cut 0 bases from V and 9 bases from J, with 15 bases between. Germline CDR1 LGHNA, CDR2 YSLEER. The CDR3 sequence is CASSQDMRGTGSPLHF. CDR3 DNA: TGCGCCAGCAGCCAAGATATGAGGGGTACGGGTTCACCCCTCCACTTT.

There are many counts of this clonotype. The chain couples TRBV11-2 to TRBJ1-5; no reliable D call. CDR3 size: 14 residues. CDR1 and CDR2 (germline): SGHAT, FQNNGV. Trimming stripped 1 base from V and 3 bases from J, with 7 bases between. CDR3 bases: TGTGCCAGCAGCTTAGCAGGTATCAATCAGCCCCAGCATTTT. Amino acid sequence: CASSLAGINQPQHF.

This chain joins TRBV5-1 and TRBJ1-4, with unresolved D. V lost 4 bases to trimming and J lost 8 bases, with 12 bases between them. The germline V gene has CDR1 SGHRS and CDR2 YFSETQ. The CDR3 covers 13 residues. The CDR3 DNA sequence: TGCGCCAGCAGCGAGGCAGCGGAGGAAAAACTGTTTTTT. This sequence encodes CASSEAAEEKLFF.

V and J are TRBV5-1 and TRBJ2-1, with 9 positions matching TRBD1. Germline V gene lookup returns CDR1 SGHRS and CDR2 YFSETQ. This CDR3 is 15 amino acids long. The J segment lost 6 bases and the V segment lost 2 bases, leaving 6 bases of the junction unmatched. This CDR3 reads CASSFLGQGFNEQFF. CDR3 DNA sequence: TGCGCCAGCAGCTTCCTGGGACAGGGCTTCAATGAGCAGTTCTTC.

Regarding this clonotype: The junction departs from the called germline gene at one end, perhaps through a read error. This sequence joins TRBV7-9 and TRBJ2-3, with 8 bases matching TRBD2. The CDR3 totals 16 residues. The V gene's germline CDR1 is SEHNR and CDR2 FQNEAQ (reference sequence). The CDR3 region has the DNA TGTGCCAGCAGCCCCCTCCGCGGGGGGACGGGAGATATGCAGTATTTT. It encodes CASSPLRGGTGDMQYF.

The gene calls are TRBV19 and TRBJ1-1; D is undetermined. With 7 bases removed from V and 1 base from J, the gap between germline ends came to 19 bases. Germline-derived CDR1 and CDR2 are LNHDA and SQIVND (reference sequence). This CDR3 has 16 amino acids. CDR3 in amino acids: CASMITPMRQNTEAFF. DNA for the CDR3: TGTGCCAGTATGATAACCCCTATGAGACAGAACACTGAAGCTTTCTTT.

This clonotype was observed many times. V gene TRBV4-2 combines with J gene TRBJ2-7, with a possible D match to TRBD2 (7 bases). The V and J ends lost 4 bases and 6 bases respectively, with 19 bases between them. This CDR3 is 15 amino acids long. Germline values: CDR1 LGHNA, CDR2 YNFKEQ. Here the CDR3 DNA reads TGTGCCAGCAGCCCATCAGAGGGGGGGCTCTTCGAGCAGTACTTC. Protein product: CASSPSEGGLFEQYF.

This clonotype was seen many times. The CDR3 loop is CAISDTVEQYF. CDR3 nucleotides: TGTGCCATCAGTGACACCGTCGAGCAGTACTTC. V is TRBV10-3 and J is TRBJ2-7; D unresolved. The V end was cut by 3 bases, the J end by 6 bases, with 6 bases between. Germline CDR1 ENHRY, CDR2 SYGVKD. This CDR3 region has 11 residues.

This clonotype has more than one count but fewer than ten. V usage is TRBV20-1 and J usage is TRBJ2-7; D unclear. Germline V gives CDR1 DFQATT, CDR2 SNEGSKA (reference sequence). CDR3 length equals 13 residues. Trimming took off 1 base at V and 0 bases at J, with 7 bases between the two ends. The CDR3 DNA is TGCAGTGCTAGAGGGACGGTCTCCTACGAGCAGTACTTC. Protein sequence: CSARGTVSYEQYF.

The V call is TRBV20-1, the J call TRBJ2-5; D gene unclear. The germline CDR1 and CDR2 sequences are DFQATT and SNEGSKA (reference sequence). The CDR3 has 12 amino acids. V was shortened by 5 bases and J by 4 bases, with 11 bases between the two germline ends. CDR3 bases: TGCAGTGCTCGCGCAGTTGGAGAGACCCAGTACTTC. Amino acid sequence: CSARAVGETQYF.

The gene calls are TRBV9 and TRBJ2-5, with D perhaps given as TRBD1 or TRBD2 (5 bases each). CDR3 length: 15 amino acids. In germline, CDR1 is SGDLS, CDR2 YYNGEE. Deletions cut 2 bases from V and 2 bases from J, with 13 bases between. Here the CDR3 DNA reads TGTGCCAGCAGCGTCTTCGAGGGGCGGCAAGAGACCCAGTACTTC. This codes for CASSVFEGRQETQYF. The whole variable domain, filled in from reference TRBV9 and TRBJ2-5, reads DSGVTQTPKHLITATGQRVTLRCSPRSGDLSVYWYQQSLDQGLQFLIQYYNGEERAKGNILERFSAQQFPDLHSELNLSSLELGDSALYFCASSVFEGRQETQYFGPGTRLLVL.

The J gene is TRBJ1-2, the V gene TRBV24-1, with 10 bases aligning to TRBD1. V was clipped by 2 bases and J by 0 bases; unmatched bases: 2. The CDR3 loop spans 16 amino acids. The germline CDR1 and CDR2 sequences are KGHDR and SFDVKD. CDR3 protein: CATSDSDRGSNYGYTF. CDR3 sequence (DNA): TGTGCCACCAGTGATTCGGACAGGGGGTCTAACTATGGCTACACCTTC.

The rearrangement joins TRBV5-1 to TRBJ1-3; 7 nucleotides agree with TRBD1. The J segment lost 2 bases and the V segment lost 0 bases, leaving 5 bases of the junction unmatched. Germline V CDR1 and CDR2: SGHRS, YFSETQ. This CDR3 is 16 amino acids long. The CDR3 DNA is TGCGCCAGCAGCTTGGCCGGGACAGAGCCTGGAAACACCATATATTTT. This encodes CASSLAGTEPGNTIYF.

The genes are TRBV28 and TRBJ2-7; D remains unclear. Deletions cut 2 bases from V and 0 bases from J, with 8 bases between. This CDR3 has 14 residues. Germline CDR1 reads MDHEN; CDR2 reads SYDVKM. The CDR3 DNA sequence: TGTGCCAGCAGTTTACCACAGACCTCCTACGAGCAGTACTTC. Encoded protein: CASSLPQTSYEQYF.

There are a few counts of this clonotype. The V and J genes are TRBV20-1 and TRBJ2-5, with a tentative D call TRBD2 (6 bases). V lost 3 bases and J lost 2, with 13 bases in between. Germline assignment: CDR1 DFQATT and CDR2 SNEGSKA (reference sequence). The CDR3 extends over 14 amino acids. CDR3 DNA: TGCAGTGCTAGGCGGGGCAGGTGGCAAGAGACCCAGTACTTC. Amino acids: CSARRGRWQETQYF.

This clonotype has more than one count but fewer than ten. The chain uses TRBV7-2 and TRBJ2-3, with D perhaps matching TRBD2 (6 bases). This CDR3 is 16 amino acids long. Germline-derived CDR1 and CDR2 are SGHTA and FQGNSA. V lost 3 bases, J lost 1 base, and 14 bases lay in between. The CDR3 spells CASSFMGGFGTDTQYF. The CDR3 nucleotides are TGTGCCAGCAGCTTCATGGGGGGATTTGGCACAGATACGCAGTATTTT.

The chain combines TRBV5-4 with TRBJ2-7; D unresolved. The germline V gene encodes CDR1 SGHNT and CDR2 YYREEE (reference sequence). This CDR3 is built from 13 residues. The V end lost 3 bases, the J end lost 2 bases, and 9 bases lay between the germline ends. CDR3 loop: CASSSHMTYEQYF. The CDR3 nucleotides are TGTGCCAGCAGCTCTCACATGACCTACGAGCAGTACTTC.

Ten or more counts support this clonotype. This chain links TRBV7-9 with TRBJ1-2; no firm D call. The germline CDR1 and CDR2 sequences are SEHNR and FQNEAQ (reference sequence). The CDR3 is made up of 15 amino acids. V lost 1 base and J 4 bases, leaving 13 bases between the germline ends. CDR3 sequence reads: CASSLVGGPGYGYTF. For the CDR3, the DNA is TGTGCCAGCAGCTTAGTGGGTGGTCCCGGCTATGGCTACACCTTC.

This clonotype has a count of ten or more. The chain combines TRBV7-2 with TRBJ2-7; D might be TRBD2 (6 bases). The CDR3 totals 15 residues. CDR1 SGHTA and CDR2 FQGNSA come from the germline V gene. V was pared by 5 bases and J by 4 bases, with 18 bases between. CDR3 in amino acids: CASSPSATRIYEQYF. CDR3 nucleotides: TGTGCCAGCAGCCCGAGTGCGACTAGGATTTACGAGCAGTACTTC. Full variable domain (outside the CDR3, taken from reference TRBV7-2 and TRBJ2-7): GAGVSQSPSNKVTEKGKDVELRCDPISGHTALYWYRQSLGQGLEFLIYFQGNSAPDKSGLPSDRFSAERTGGSVSTLTIQRTQQEDSAVYLCASSPSATRIYEQYFGPGTRLTVT.

This clonotype was recorded many times. The genes are TRBV18 and TRBJ2-3; D possibly corresponds to TRBD2 (5 bases). There are 15 residues in the CDR3. Per germline, CDR1 KGHSH and CDR2 LQKENI. V shed 2 bases and J shed 0 bases, with 9 bases lying between them. DNA of the CDR3: TGTGCCAGCTCACCATTAGCGTCTAGCACAGATACGCAGTATTTT. Translating it yields CASSPLASSTDTQYF. Filled out from reference TRBV18 and TRBJ2-3, the complete variable domain reads NAGVMQNPRHLVRRRGQEARLRCSPMKGHSHVYWYRQLPEEGLKFMVYLQKENIIDESGMPKERFSAEFPKEGPSILRIQQVVRGDSAAYFCASSPLASSTDTQYFGPGTRLTVL.

This clonotype was counted a few times. The chain combines TRBV6-2 or TRBV6-3 with TRBJ2-5, with 7 bases lining up with TRBD2. CDR3 length equals 16 residues. Germline V gene lookup returns CDR1 MNHEY and CDR2 SVGEGT. V dropped 6 bases and J dropped 5; count of bases not matched to a gene: 15. CDR3 nucleotides: TGTGCCAGCAGCCCACGGCGGACTAGGCCTGGGGAGACCCAGTACTTC. Translated: CASSPRRTRPGETQYF.

This chain uses TRBV5-8 with TRBJ1-5; 9 nucleotides align to TRBD1. V trimming: 4 bases; J trimming: 4 bases; junction bases outside the gene matches: 6. This CDR3 is 15 amino acids long. Germline CDR1 SGHTS, CDR2 YDEGEE. The DNA for the CDR3 is TGTGCCAGCAGCAACCCTGGGACAGGGAATCAGCCCCAGCATTTT. Protein: CASSNPGTGNQPQHF. Variable domain in full (rest from reference TRBV5-8 and TRBJ1-5): EAGVTQSPTHLIKTRGQQATLRCSPISGHTSVYWYQQALGLGLQFLLWYDEGEERNRGNFPPRFSGRQFPNYSSELNVNALELEDSALYLCASSNPGTGNQPQHFGDGTRLSIL.

V is TRBV7-3 and J is TRBJ2-7; 14 nucleotides line up with TRBD2. With 5 bases clipped from V and 6 bases from J, the junction kept 9 bases outside the gene matches. The CDR3 spans 16 residues. Germline V CDR1 and CDR2: SGHTA, FQGTGA. This chain's CDR3 is CASSALGLAGVSEQYF. In DNA form, the CDR3 reads TGTGCCAGCAGCGCCTTGGGACTAGCGGGAGTTTCCGAGCAGTACTTC.

In its sample, this clonotype was seen a few times. This chain connects TRBV20-1 to TRBJ2-2, with 8 bases identical to TRBD1. The V segment lost 0 bases and the J segment 7 bases; nucleotides outside the gene matches: 7. This CDR3 region has 15 residues. The germline CDR1 and CDR2 sequences are DFQATT and SNEGSKA (reference sequence). Written as DNA, the CDR3 is TGCAGTGCTAGAGAGTCATCAGGGGGCCACGGGGAGCTGTTTTTT. This gives the protein CSARESSGGHGELFF.

This clonotype has at least ten counts. V and J are TRBV10-3 and TRBJ1-1; D uncertain. This CDR3 comprises 15 residues. The germline V and J ends were trimmed by 0 bases and 4 bases, with 12 bases remaining between them. Per germline, CDR1 ENHRY and CDR2 SYGVKD. In DNA form, the CDR3 reads TGTGCCATCAGTGAGTCCGTATTGAGGCGCACTGAAGCTTTCTTT. Its protein product is CAISESVLRRTEAFF.